This TCR beta chain was identified in a study of T cells in localized non-small cell lung cancer. In this sample, this clone turned up once. No antigen is known for it. Study observations and caveats: It was uninvolved adjacent lung that showed the highest T cell clonality, exceeding tumor. Appearance in adjacent lung was seen for a median around 58 of the top 100 tumor clones. Investigators sequenced only a single tumor region, leaving heterogeneity possible.

Only in-frame clones appear in the TCRdb table, and some are missing; sequencing was by immunoSEQ multiplex PCR. Seen here are fewer than 30,000 clones, 90% observed once, and the top ten hold approximately 1.1%. This sequence originates from a woman aged 40-70 years with stage I lung adenocarcinoma. The source material was peripheral blood, sampled before any cancer treatment.

The CDR3 coding sequence is TGTGCCAGCAGCGGGATGGGGACTAGCGGGATAGGTTGGGAGACCCAGTACTTC. It yields the protein CASSGMGTSGIGWETQYF. This chain links TRBV5-5 with TRBJ2-5; TRBD2 matches 13 bases. Germline-derived CDR1 and CDR2 are SGHKS and YYEKEE (reference sequence). Trimming cost V 4 bases and J 5 bases; bases outside gene matches: 14. This CDR3 spans 18 amino acids.